The 2 T cell receptor beta chains below come from one sample, sequenced in a study of shared clonotypes between healthy human individuals. TCRdb's table, derived via immunoSEQ multiplex PCR, lists solely in-frame clones and lacks some. Among roughly 1,500,000 clones listed, approximately 98% were seen once. Sequencing was done on a sample of naive CD4+ T cells sorted from blood. Subset indicated: CD45RA+ positively selected. These receptor sequences come from a man between 25 and 39 years old in good health.

This chain joins TRBV2 and TRBJ2-5; perhaps TRBD2 as D (6 bases). CDR3 length equals 17 residues. V was clipped by 0 bases and J by 0 bases, with 14 bases between them. Germline CDR1 is SNHLY and CDR2 is FYNNEI. The CDR3 coding sequence is TGTGCCAGCAGTGAAGCGCGGGGCAGGACGAACCAAGAGACCCAGTACTTC. Amino acid sequence: CASSEARGRTNQETQYF.

The V and J genes are TRBV18 and TRBJ2-7; 8 positions agree with TRBD2. This CDR3 contains 16 residues. V dropped 4 bases and J dropped 2; count of bases not matched to a gene: 10. Looked up from germline, CDR1 is KGHSH and CDR2 is LQKENI. For the CDR3, the DNA is TGTGCCAGCTCACTTCCGGGGGGGGCCCCCGCCTACGAGCAGTACTTC. Protein sequence: CASSLPGGAPAYEQYF.